This T cell receptor (beta chain) stems from a study of blood T cell repertoires in COVID-19. Across the study: PBMCs, B-cell-depleted T cells, or T cells provided the cDNA or gDNA that made up the material.

CDR1 and CDR2 (germline): SGHNT, YENEEA. With V trimmed by 4 bases and J by 6 bases, 10 bases remained unmatched. The CDR3 has 16 amino acids. The method was immunoSEQ multiplex PCR; TCRdb's version includes in-frame clones alone and lacks a portion of them. The top ten hold approximately 14% of the sample, which has about 15,000 clones, 60% to 85% seen once. The sample comprised peripheral blood. The genes are TRBV11-3 and TRBJ2-2; 8 bases agree with TRBD1. The receptor was isolated from a man in his 60s with acute or convalescent COVID-19. The CDR3 nucleotides read TGTGCCAGCAGCTCAGGACAGGGCCAAGGACCCGGGGAGCTGTTTTTT. Its protein is CASSSGQGQGPGELFF.